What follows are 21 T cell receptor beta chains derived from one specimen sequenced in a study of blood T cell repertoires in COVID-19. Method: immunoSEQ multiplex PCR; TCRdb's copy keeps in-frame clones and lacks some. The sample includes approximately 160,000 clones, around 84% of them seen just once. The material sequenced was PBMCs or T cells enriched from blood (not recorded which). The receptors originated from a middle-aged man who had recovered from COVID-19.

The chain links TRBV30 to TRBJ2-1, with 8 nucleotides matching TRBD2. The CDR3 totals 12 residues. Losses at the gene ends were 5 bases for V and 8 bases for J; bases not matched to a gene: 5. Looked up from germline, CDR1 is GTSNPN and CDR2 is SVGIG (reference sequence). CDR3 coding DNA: TGTGCCTGGGTCGGACTAGCCCATGAGCAGTTCTTC. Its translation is CAWVGLAHEQFF.

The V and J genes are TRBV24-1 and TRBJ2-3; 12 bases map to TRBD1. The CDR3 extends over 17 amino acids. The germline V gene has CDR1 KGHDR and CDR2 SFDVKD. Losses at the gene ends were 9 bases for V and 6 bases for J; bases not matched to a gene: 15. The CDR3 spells CATEAGLPGQGADTQYF. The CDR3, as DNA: TGTGCCACCGAAGCCGGGCTACCGGGACAGGGGGCTGATACGCAGTATTTT.

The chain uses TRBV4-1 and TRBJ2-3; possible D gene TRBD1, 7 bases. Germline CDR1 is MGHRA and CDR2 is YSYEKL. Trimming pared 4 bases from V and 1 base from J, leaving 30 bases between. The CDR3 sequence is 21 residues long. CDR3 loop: CASSPGGGQLFSDTGTDTQYF. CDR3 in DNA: TGCGCCAGCAGCCCCGGAGGGGGACAGCTTTTTTCGGACACCGGCACAGATACGCAGTATTTT.

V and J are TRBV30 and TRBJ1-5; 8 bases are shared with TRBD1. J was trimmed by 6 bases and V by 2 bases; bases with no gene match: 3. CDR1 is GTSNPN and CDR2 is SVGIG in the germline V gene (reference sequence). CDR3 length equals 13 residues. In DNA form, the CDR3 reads TGTGCCTGGAGTCCACAGGGGGGTCAGCCCCAGCATTTT. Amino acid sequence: CAWSPQGGQPQHF. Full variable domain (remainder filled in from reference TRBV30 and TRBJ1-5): SQTIHQWPATLVQPVGSPLSLECTVEGTSNPNLYWYRQAAGRGLQLLFYSVGIGQISSEVPQNLSASRPQDRQFILSSKKLLLSDSGFYLCAWSPQGGQPQHFGDGTRLSIL.

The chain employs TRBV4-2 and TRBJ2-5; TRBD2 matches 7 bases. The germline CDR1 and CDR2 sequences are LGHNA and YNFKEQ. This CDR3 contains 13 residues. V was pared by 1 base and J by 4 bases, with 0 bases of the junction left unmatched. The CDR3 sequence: CASSQGGGETQYF. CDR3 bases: TGTGCCAGCAGCCAAGGGGGGGGAGAGACCCAGTACTTC.

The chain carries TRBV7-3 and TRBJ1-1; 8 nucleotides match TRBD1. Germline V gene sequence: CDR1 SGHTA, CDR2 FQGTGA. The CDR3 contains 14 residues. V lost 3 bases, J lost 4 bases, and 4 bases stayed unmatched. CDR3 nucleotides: TGTGCCAGCAGCTTCGGGGACAGGACCACTGAAGCTTTCTTT. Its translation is CASSFGDRTTEAFF.

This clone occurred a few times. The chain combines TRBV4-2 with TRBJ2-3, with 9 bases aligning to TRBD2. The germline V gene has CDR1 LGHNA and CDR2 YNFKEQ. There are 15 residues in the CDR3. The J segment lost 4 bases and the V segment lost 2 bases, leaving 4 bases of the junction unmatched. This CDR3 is CASSQQAGGADTQYF. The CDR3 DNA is TGTGCCAGCAGCCAACAGGCGGGGGGGGCAGATACGCAGTATTTT.

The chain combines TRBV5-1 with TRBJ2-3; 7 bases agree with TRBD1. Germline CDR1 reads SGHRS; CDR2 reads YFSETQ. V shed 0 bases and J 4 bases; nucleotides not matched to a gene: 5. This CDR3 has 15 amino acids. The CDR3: CASSLGQGVADTQYF. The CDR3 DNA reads TGCGCCAGCAGCTTGGGACAGGGAGTCGCAGATACGCAGTATTTT.

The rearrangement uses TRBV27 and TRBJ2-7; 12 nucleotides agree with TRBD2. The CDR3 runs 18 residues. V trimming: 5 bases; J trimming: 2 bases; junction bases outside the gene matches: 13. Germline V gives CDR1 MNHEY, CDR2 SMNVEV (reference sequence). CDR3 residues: CASSLRLAGETRAYEQYF. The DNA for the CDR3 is TGTGCCAGCAGTCTCAGACTAGCGGGGGAGACCAGAGCCTACGAGCAGTACTTC.

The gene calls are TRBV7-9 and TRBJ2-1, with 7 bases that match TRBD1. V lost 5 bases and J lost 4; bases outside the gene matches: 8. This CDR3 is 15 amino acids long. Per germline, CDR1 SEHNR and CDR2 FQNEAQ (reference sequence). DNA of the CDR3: TGTGCCAGCAGCCCTTACAGGGGTCCTTACAATGAGCAGTTCTTC. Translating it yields CASSPYRGPYNEQFF.

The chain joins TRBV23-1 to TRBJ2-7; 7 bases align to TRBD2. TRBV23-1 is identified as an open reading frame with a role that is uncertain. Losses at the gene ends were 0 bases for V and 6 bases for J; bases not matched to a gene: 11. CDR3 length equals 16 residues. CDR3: CASSQSLAGRSLEQYV. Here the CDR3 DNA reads TGCGCCAGCAGTCAATCGTTAGCGGGCAGATCCCTCGAGCAGTACGTC.

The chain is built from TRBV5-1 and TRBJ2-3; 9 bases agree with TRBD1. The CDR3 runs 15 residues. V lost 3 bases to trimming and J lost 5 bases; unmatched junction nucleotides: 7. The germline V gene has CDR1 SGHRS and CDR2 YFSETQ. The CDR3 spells CASSSGQGREDTQYF. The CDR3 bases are TGCGCCAGCAGCTCGGGACAGGGTAGAGAAGATACGCAGTATTTT.

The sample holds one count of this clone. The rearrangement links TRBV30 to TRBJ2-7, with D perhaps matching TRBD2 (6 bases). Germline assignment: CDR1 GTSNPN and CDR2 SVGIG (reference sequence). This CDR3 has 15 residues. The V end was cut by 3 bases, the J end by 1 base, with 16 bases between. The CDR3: CAWRLSGTGSYEQYF. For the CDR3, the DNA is TGTGCCTGGAGACTGTCCGGGACTGGATCCTACGAGCAGTACTTC.

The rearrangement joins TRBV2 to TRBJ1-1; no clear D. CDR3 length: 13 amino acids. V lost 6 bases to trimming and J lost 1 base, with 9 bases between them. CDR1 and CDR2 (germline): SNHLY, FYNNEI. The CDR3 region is CASRDTENTEAFF. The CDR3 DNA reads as TGTGCCAGCAGGGATACAGAGAACACTGAAGCTTTCTTT.

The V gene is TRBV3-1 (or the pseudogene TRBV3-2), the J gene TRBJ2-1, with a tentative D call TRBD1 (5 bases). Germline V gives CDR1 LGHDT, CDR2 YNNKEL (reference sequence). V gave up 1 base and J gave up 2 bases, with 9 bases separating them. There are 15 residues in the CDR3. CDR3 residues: CASSQGGRAYNEQFF. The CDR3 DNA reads TGTGCCAGCAGCCAAGGGGGCAGAGCCTACAATGAGCAGTTCTTC.

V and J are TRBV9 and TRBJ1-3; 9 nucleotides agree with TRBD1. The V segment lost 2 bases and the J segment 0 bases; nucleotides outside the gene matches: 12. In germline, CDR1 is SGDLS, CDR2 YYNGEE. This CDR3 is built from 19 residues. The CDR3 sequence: CASSVGVLGQGYSGNTIYF. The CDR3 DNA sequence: TGTGCCAGCAGCGTGGGCGTTTTGGGACAGGGATACTCTGGAAACACCATATATTTT.

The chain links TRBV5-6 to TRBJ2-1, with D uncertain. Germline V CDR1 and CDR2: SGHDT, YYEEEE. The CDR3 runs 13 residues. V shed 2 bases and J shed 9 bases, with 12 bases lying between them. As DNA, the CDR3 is TGTGCCAGCAGCTTCCAAGCGCTGGGTGAGCAGTTCTTC. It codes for CASSFQALGEQFF.

The CDR3 is CASSRLGQGDGYTF. The CDR3 DNA follows: TGTGCCAGCAGCCGCCTAGGGCAGGGGGATGGCTACACCTTC. The rearrangement links TRBV5-8 to TRBJ1-2; 7 bases agree with TRBD1. The germline CDR1 and CDR2 sequences are SGHTS and YDEGEE. With 4 bases clipped from V and 6 bases from J, the junction kept 9 bases outside the gene matches. This CDR3 is 14 amino acids long. Based on the CDR3 plus reference TRBV5-8 and TRBJ1-2, the full variable domain is EAGVTQSPTHLIKTRGQQATLRCSPISGHTSVYWYQQALGLGLQFLLWYDEGEERNRGNFPPRFSGRQFPNYSSELNVNALELEDSALYLCASSRLGQGDGYTFGSGTRLTVV.

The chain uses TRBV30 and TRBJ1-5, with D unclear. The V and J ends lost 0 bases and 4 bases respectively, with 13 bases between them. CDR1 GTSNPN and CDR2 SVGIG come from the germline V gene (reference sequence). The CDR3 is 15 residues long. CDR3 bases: TGTGCCTGGAGTGTACTTAATCAGGATAATCAGCCCCAGCATTTT. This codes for CAWSVLNQDNQPQHF.

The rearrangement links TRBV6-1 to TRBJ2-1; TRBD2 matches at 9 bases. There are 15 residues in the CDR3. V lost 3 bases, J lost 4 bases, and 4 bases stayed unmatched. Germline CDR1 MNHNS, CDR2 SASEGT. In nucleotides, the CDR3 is TGTGCCAGCAGTGATCCCAGCGGGGGGTACAATGAGCAGTTCTTC. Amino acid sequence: CASSDPSGGYNEQFF.

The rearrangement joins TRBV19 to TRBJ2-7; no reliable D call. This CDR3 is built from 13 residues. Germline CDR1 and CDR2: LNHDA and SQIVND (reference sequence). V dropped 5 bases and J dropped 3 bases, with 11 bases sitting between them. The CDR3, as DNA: TGTGCCAGTAGTTCACGTCACGGCTACGAGCAGTACGTC. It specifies CASSSRHGYEQYV.